The 20 T cell receptor beta chains below all came from one sample that was sequenced in a study of T-cell reconstitution after alpha-beta-depleted transplantation in children. This sample's TCRbeta library carried unique molecular identifier barcodes. TCRdb redid the calling of the PCR reads with MiXCR, one entry per CDR3 protein. Counted here are 70,000 to 95,000 distinct CDR3 sequences, about 16% occurring once; the ten biggest clones make up about 20%. The sample consisted of PBMCs, mostly from graft donor cells, taken 180 days after TCRalphabeta/CD19-depleted stem cell transplant. These receptors originate from a male patient between 2 and 15 years old who had a stem cell transplant for acute lymphoblastic leukemia, so the T cells may come from the graft donor.

This clonotype has at least ten counts. The rearrangement uses TRBV28 and TRBJ1-2, with TRBD1 matching over 11 bases. V lost 5 bases, J lost 4 bases, and 3 bases stayed unmatched. Germline V CDR1 and CDR2: MDHEN, SYDVKM. This CDR3 spans 14 amino acids. This CDR3 reads CASSRTGGAYGYTF. DNA of the CDR3: TGTGCCAGCAGTCGGACAGGGGGCGCCTATGGCTACACCTTC.

This chain links TRBV12-3 or TRBV12-4 with TRBJ2-1; possible D gene TRBD2, 6 bases. V was pared by 6 bases and J by 4 bases, with 10 bases between. The CDR3 is 13 amino acids. The CDR3 sequence is CASRGGEYNEQFF. CDR3 bases: TGTGCCAGCAGGGGCGGGGAATACAATGAGCAGTTCTTC.

This clonotype was observed a few times. The chain couples TRBV7-9 to TRBJ2-7; D unresolved. Germline loops: CDR1 SEHNR, CDR2 FQNEAQ (reference sequence). This CDR3 spans 14 amino acids. The V gene lost 5 bases and the J gene lost 1 base, with 12 bases spanning the gap. CDR3 coding DNA: TGTGCCAGCAGCCCTCGGACCGCGTCCTACGAGCAGTACTTC. Its protein product is CASSPRTASYEQYF.

V and J are TRBV29-1 and TRBJ1-1; perhaps TRBD1 as D (6 bases). The V and J ends lost 3 bases and 6 bases respectively, with 11 bases between them. Germline V CDR1 and CDR2: SQVTM, ANQGSEA. The CDR3 has 12 residues. CDR3 region: CSVDSGAAEAFF. In nucleotides, the CDR3 is TGCAGCGTTGACTCAGGGGCCGCTGAAGCTTTCTTT.

This clonotype was observed a few times. The V gene is TRBV30, the J gene TRBJ2-3; D perhaps matches TRBD2 (6 bases). CDR1 is GTSNPN, CDR2 SVGIG, per germline (reference sequence). The CDR3 has 15 amino acids. Trimming took 2 bases from V and 6 from J, leaving 18 bases between them. CDR3: CAWSKLASTADTQYF. CDR3 in DNA: TGTGCCTGGAGTAAACTAGCATCGACGGCGGATACGCAGTATTTT.

The genes are TRBV2 and TRBJ2-1; 7 positions agree with TRBD2. This CDR3 is 15 amino acids long. Germline V gene sequence: CDR1 SNHLY, CDR2 FYNNEI. The ends lost 3 bases at V and 4 bases at J; junction bases unmatched: 6. The CDR3 region is CASSDLSGEYNEQFF. DNA of the CDR3: TGTGCCAGCAGTGATCTAAGCGGGGAATACAATGAGCAGTTCTTC.

The chain joins TRBV29-1 to TRBJ2-7, with a tentative D call TRBD1 (5 bases). The V end lost 4 bases, the J end lost 0 bases, and 10 bases lay between the germline ends. Looked up from germline, CDR1 is SQVTM and CDR2 is ANQGSEA. The CDR3 spans 13 residues. CDR3 amino acids: CSVAGRVSYEQYF. Written as DNA, the CDR3 is TGCAGCGTTGCTGGCAGGGTCTCCTACGAGCAGTACTTC.

This clonotype has more than one count but fewer than ten. The rearrangement uses TRBV24-1 and TRBJ2-3, with D possibly TRBD2 on 5 matching bases. The CDR3 has 13 amino acids. The germline CDR1 and CDR2 sequences are KGHDR and SFDVKD. Trimming stripped 8 bases from V and 1 base from J, with 9 bases between. The CDR3 reads CATKDGGTDTQYF. CDR3 in DNA: TGTGCCACCAAGGACGGGGGCACAGATACGCAGTATTTT.

The chain is built from TRBV7-8 and TRBJ2-7; no definite D call. CDR1 is SGHVS and CDR2 is FQNEAQ in the germline V gene. The CDR3 length is 14 residues. V lost 1 base to trimming and J lost 4 bases, with 11 bases between them. The chain's CDR3 is CASSLGTDLYEQYF. The CDR3 coding sequence is TGTGCCAGCAGCTTAGGCACGGATTTATACGAGCAGTACTTC.

The chain links TRBV6-1 to TRBJ2-3; D may be TRBD2 (6 bases). Trimming took off 5 bases at V and 4 bases at J, with 10 bases between the two ends. The CDR3 loop spans 13 amino acids. Germline values: CDR1 MNHNS, CDR2 SASEGT. The CDR3 sequence is CASSRLGADTQYF. CDR3 sequence (DNA): TGTGCCAGCAGTAGACTAGGCGCAGATACGCAGTATTTT.

V usage is TRBV28 and J usage is TRBJ1-1; D is undetermined. CDR3 length: 16 residues. V was shortened by 3 bases and J by 3 bases, with 17 bases between the two germline ends. Germline V gene lookup returns CDR1 MDHEN and CDR2 SYDVKM. As DNA, the CDR3 is TGTGCCAGCAGTTTCTTGGTGCGGAAGACCCACACTGAAGCTTTCTTT. Protein sequence: CASSFLVRKTHTEAFF.

The chain employs TRBV5-1 and TRBJ1-2; 7 nucleotides line up with TRBD1. The length of the CDR3 is 14 residues. The germline V gene encodes CDR1 SGHRS and CDR2 YFSETQ. With V trimmed by 4 bases and J by 6 bases, 9 bases remained unmatched. CDR3 nucleotide sequence: TGCGCCAGCAGCCTACGGACAGGACAGGATGGCTACACCTTC. Protein sequence: CASSLRTGQDGYTF.

This chain's CDR3 is CASSLGHLNTEAFF. The CDR3 DNA follows: TGTGCCAGCAGCTTAGGACACCTGAACACTGAAGCTTTCTTT. The rearrangement links TRBV7-2 to TRBJ1-1; D remains ambiguous. Trimming cost V 1 base and J 0 bases, with 6 bases left between them. The CDR3 runs to 14 residues. Germline V gene data show CDR1 as SGHTA and CDR2 as FQGNSA.

This clonotype has at least ten counts. The chain has TRBV7-8 and TRBJ1-1, with D hard to call. V was trimmed by 2 bases and J by 3 bases, leaving 13 bases between them. The CDR3 covers 15 residues. Germline CDR1 SGHVS, CDR2 FQNEAQ. The CDR3: CASSLYSGWDTEAFF. The CDR3 DNA reads as TGTGCCAGCAGCTTATACAGCGGGTGGGACACTGAAGCTTTCTTT.

This chain joins TRBV19 and TRBJ1-1; D is ambiguous. The CDR3 extends over 15 amino acids. Germline V gene lookup returns CDR1 LNHDA and CDR2 SQIVND (reference sequence). V lost 3 bases and J lost 0, with 11 bases in between. The CDR3 spells CASSIGGVMNTEAFF. In DNA form, the CDR3 reads TGTGCCAGTAGTATCGGCGGGGTAATGAACACTGAAGCTTTCTTT.

This chain uses TRBV5-1 with TRBJ1-5; perhaps TRBD1 as D (6 bases). CDR3 size: 15 residues. The germline V gene encodes CDR1 SGHRS and CDR2 YFSETQ. V was clipped by 0 bases and J by 4 bases, with 11 bases between them. In DNA form, the CDR3 reads TGCGCCAGCAGCTTGGGGGACACGGGAAATCAGCCCCAGCATTTT. Amino acids: CASSLGDTGNQPQHF.

This clonotype occurred many times. The gene calls are TRBV28 and TRBJ1-3, with D uncertain. The germline V and J ends were trimmed by 7 bases and 0 bases, with 10 bases remaining between them. CDR1 and CDR2 (germline): MDHEN, SYDVKM. This CDR3 is 14 amino acids long. The DNA of the CDR3 is TGTGCCAGCACCCCGACGAGCTCTGGAAACACCATATATTTT. It is translated as CASTPTSSGNTIYF.

The chain is built from TRBV20-1 and TRBJ2-5; D is perhaps TRBD2 (5 bases). Trimming left V 3 bases short and J 2 bases short, with 19 bases between. The germline gives CDR1 DFQATT, CDR2 SNEGSKA (reference sequence). The CDR3 covers 16 residues. The CDR3 DNA follows: TGCAGTGCTAGCAGAGGGCCTACCAAGGAGCAAGAGACCCAGTACTTC. Translating gives CSASRGPTKEQETQYF.

There are a few counts of this clonotype. V usage is TRBV27 and J usage is TRBJ1-1; D is unresolved. V dropped 3 bases and J dropped 1 base, with 6 bases sitting between them. Per the germline V gene, CDR1 is MNHEY and CDR2 is SMNVEV (reference sequence). The CDR3 is 13 amino acids. The CDR3 loop reads CASSFLSNTEAFF. For the CDR3, the DNA is TGTGCCAGCAGTTTTTTGTCGAACACTGAAGCTTTCTTT.

This clonotype was observed a handful of times. The chain recombines TRBV7-2 with TRBJ2-4, with D possibly being TRBD2 (7 bases). The CDR3 contains 16 residues. Germline V lookup: CDR1 SGHTA, CDR2 FQGNSA. V lost 3 bases and J lost 0, with 12 bases in between. CDR3 in DNA: TGTGCCAGCAGCTTGGGAGGGACATTAGCCAAAAACATTCAGTACTTC. It codes for CASSLGGTLAKNIQYF. Supplemented by reference TRBV7-2 and TRBJ2-4, the full variable domain reads GAGVSQSPSNKVTEKGKDVELRCDPISGHTALYWYRQSLGQGLEFLIYFQGNSAPDKSGLPSDRFSAERTGGSVSTLTIQRTQQEDSAVYLCASSLGGTLAKNIQYFGAGTRLSVL.